Below, 30 T cell receptor beta chains from the same sample are listed, as sequenced in a study of radiotherapy plus CTLA-4 blockade in lung cancer. Libraries were prepared by immunoSEQ multiplex PCR; TCRdb keeps only in-frame clonotypes and omits some of them. The table includes tens of thousands of clones, approximately 82% detected once. Specimen: peripheral blood, collected from a patient treated with radiotherapy plus ipilimumab. Receptors originate from a human donor with non-small cell lung cancer who had stable disease on radiotherapy plus ipilimumab.

This clone was seen a few times. V and J are TRBV29-1 and TRBJ2-7, with 9 bases matching TRBD1. CDR3 length: 14 amino acids. V dropped 6 bases and J dropped 7; count of bases not matched to a gene: 13. Per the germline V gene, CDR1 is SQVTM and CDR2 is ANQGSEA. This CDR3 reads CSVTVGTGTQEQYF. The CDR3 DNA reads TGCAGCGTGACCGTCGGGACAGGGACTCAAGAGCAGTACTTC.

The CDR3 DNA reads TGTGCCAGTAGTCCCGGACAGGGGAAGAGGGCCAAAAACATTCAGTACTTC. It translates to CASSPGQGKRAKNIQYF. The chain couples TRBV19 to TRBJ2-4; 9 bases align to TRBD1. CDR1 and CDR2 from the germline V gene are LNHDA and SQIVND (reference sequence). The CDR3 has 17 amino acids. V lost 5 bases to trimming and J lost 1 base; unmatched junction nucleotides: 9.

This clone has more than one count but fewer than ten. The V call is TRBV4-3, the J call TRBJ1-6; D unclear. V was clipped by 0 bases and J by 9 bases, with 9 bases between them. CDR3 size: 14 residues. In germline, CDR1 is LGHNA, CDR2 YSLEER. The CDR3 coding sequence is TGCGCCAGCAGCCAAGAGGGAAGGTTTTCACCCCTCCACTTT. It translates to CASSQEGRFSPLHF.

The rearrangement uses TRBV29-1 and TRBJ1-2; 8 bases agree with TRBD1. Germline CDR1 SQVTM, CDR2 ANQGSEA. CDR3 length: 13 amino acids. V gave up 4 bases and J gave up 5 bases; unmatched junction bases: 6. The CDR3 DNA follows: TGCAGCGTTGGGACAGGGTTACGTTATGGCTACACCTTC. This translates into CSVGTGLRYGYTF.

This chain links TRBV2 with TRBJ1-3, with D possibly matching TRBD1 (5 bases). The V gene's germline CDR1 is SNHLY and CDR2 FYNNEI. This CDR3 has 16 amino acids. V was trimmed by 5 bases and J by 0 bases, leaving 14 bases between them. Written as DNA, the CDR3 is TGTGCCAGCAGTCGGGACTCTTTGAGCTCTGGAAACACCATATATTTT. Translated, it gives CASSRDSLSSGNTIYF.

This chain joins TRBV18 and TRBJ1-1; 7 bases agree with TRBD1. The CDR3 runs to 15 residues. In germline, CDR1 is KGHSH, CDR2 LQKENI. Trimming took 3 bases from V and 0 from J; bases not matched to a gene: 4. The CDR3, as DNA: TGTGCCAGCTCACCGGGACAGAAGTTGAACACTGAAGCTTTCTTT. Translated: CASSPGQKLNTEAFF.

J is TRBJ1-5 and V is TRBV18; D is unclear. V was pared by 3 bases and J by 0 bases, with 9 bases between. Germline CDR1 and CDR2: KGHSH and LQKENI. The CDR3 is 15 amino acids. DNA of the CDR3: TGTGCCAGCTCACCTGGAGCAGCTAGCAATCAGCCCCAGCATTTT. Protein: CASSPGAASNQPQHF.

This clone has a single count. The chain couples TRBV13 to TRBJ1-6, with unresolved D. The germline V and J ends were trimmed by 3 bases and 7 bases, with 7 bases remaining between them. The CDR3 consists of 13 residues. The germline gives CDR1 PRHDT, CDR2 FYEKMQ (reference sequence). DNA of the CDR3: TGTGCCAGCAGCTTGAAAGCCAATTCACCCCTCCACTTT. Its protein product is CASSLKANSPLHF.

The chain combines TRBV6-1 with TRBJ1-2; D may be TRBD1 (5 bases). V lost 5 bases and J 4 bases, leaving 14 bases between the germline ends. Germline CDR1 and CDR2: MNHNS and SASEGT. The CDR3 runs to 14 residues. The CDR3 reads CASSPLTGGYGYTF. CDR3 DNA sequence: TGTGCCAGCAGTCCCTTAACAGGCGGCTATGGCTACACCTTC.

The V call is TRBV20-1, the J call TRBJ1-1; D remains unclear. Looked up from germline, CDR1 is DFQATT and CDR2 is SNEGSKA (reference sequence). The CDR3 length is 11 residues. Trimming stripped 3 bases from V and 5 bases from J, with 7 bases between. This CDR3 is CSASARTEAFF. The CDR3 DNA follows: TGCAGTGCTAGTGCCCGGACTGAAGCTTTCTTT.

The chain is built from TRBV19 and TRBJ1-1; D remains ambiguous. CDR1 and CDR2 (germline): LNHDA, SQIVND (reference sequence). CDR3 length: 14 amino acids. V was pared by 3 bases and J by 0 bases, with 8 bases between. CDR3 region: CASSMQEMNTEAFF. DNA for the CDR3: TGTGCCAGTAGTATGCAGGAGATGAACACTGAAGCTTTCTTT.

The rearrangement joins TRBV2 to TRBJ2-1, with 7 bases fitting TRBD2. After removal of 4 bases from V and 15 bases from J, the junction contained 6 bases not matched to a gene. Per the germline V gene, CDR1 is SNHLY and CDR2 is FYNNEI. The CDR3 length is 11 residues. The CDR3: CASSASTSPFF. CDR3 coding DNA: TGTGCCAGCAGTGCATCGACTAGCCCGTTCTTC.

The rearrangement links TRBV2 to TRBJ2-7; D is uncertain. Germline values: CDR1 SNHLY, CDR2 FYNNEI. The CDR3 is 11 amino acids. Between the trimmed V and J ends, which lost 7 bases and 6 bases, there was a span of 10 bases. The chain's CDR3 is CASIKQGEQYV. The DNA of the CDR3 is TGTGCCAGCATTAAACAAGGCGAGCAGTACGTC.

The table lists this clone with a count of one. This chain joins TRBV5-6 and TRBJ2-5, with D perhaps matching TRBD2 (6 bases). With 0 bases removed from V and 1 base from J, the gap between germline ends came to 10 bases. The CDR3 loop spans 15 amino acids. Germline V gives CDR1 SGHDT, CDR2 YYEEEE. CDR3 in amino acids: CASSLVGGSQETQYF. DNA of the CDR3: TGTGCCAGCAGCTTGGTCGGGGGAAGCCAAGAGACCCAGTACTTC.

V is TRBV2 and J is TRBJ2-3; 12 bases line up with TRBD2. The CDR3 is made up of 15 amino acids. The germline gives CDR1 SNHLY, CDR2 FYNNEI. V was clipped by 6 bases and J by 3 bases; unmatched bases: 4. For the CDR3, the DNA is TGTGCCAGCAGGCTCGGACTAGCGGGGACAGATACGCAGTATTTT. Residues: CASRLGLAGTDTQYF.

The V and J genes are TRBV27 and TRBJ1-2, with TRBD1 matching over 7 bases. The germline V gene encodes CDR1 MNHEY and CDR2 SMNVEV (reference sequence). CDR3 size: 14 residues. V trimming: 4 bases; J trimming: 2 bases; junction bases outside the gene matches: 4. For the CDR3, the DNA is TGTGCCAGCAGTTCGGGACAGCTCAACTATGGCTACACCTTC. Protein sequence: CASSSGQLNYGYTF.

This rearrangement joins TRBV29-1 to TRBJ1-2, with 10 bases fitting TRBD1. Germline trimming cut 6 bases from V and 3 bases from J; bases unmatched to any gene: 4. Looked up from germline, CDR1 is SQVTM and CDR2 is ANQGSEA. The CDR3 extends over 13 amino acids. The CDR3 spells CSVKGQGDYGYTF. The CDR3 DNA reads as TGCAGCGTCAAAGGACAGGGGGACTATGGCTACACCTTC.

The chain joins TRBV5-6 to TRBJ2-7; no clear D gene. The length of the CDR3 is 15 residues. Germline-derived CDR1 and CDR2 are SGHDT and YYEEEE. V lost 2 bases, J lost 5 bases, and 17 bases lay in between. CDR3 region: CASSFKRYGVHEQYV. For the CDR3, the DNA is TGTGCCAGCAGCTTTAAGCGCTATGGGGTCCACGAGCAGTACGTC.

The genes are TRBV18 and TRBJ1-1; D unclear. Per the germline V gene, CDR1 is KGHSH and CDR2 is LQKENI. CDR3 length: 14 amino acids. V was clipped by 1 base and J by 1 base, with 7 bases between them. CDR3 in DNA: TGTGCCAGCTCACCACTGGACCGGAACACTGAAGCTTTCTTT. Translation: CASSPLDRNTEAFF.

V usage is TRBV21-1 and J usage is TRBJ2-6; the DNA was not used to check the table's D call, TRBD1. TRBV21-1 is annotated as a pseudogene. The CDR3 length is 21 residues. The CDR3 nucleotides are TGTGCCAGCAGCAAAGGGGTCCGAGACAGGGGCCCCCACTCTGGGGCCAACGTCCTGACTTTC. Amino acid sequence: CASSKGVRDRGPHSGANVLTF.

In this sample, this clone turned up a few times. This chain uses TRBV5-1 with TRBJ1-1; D is uncertain. The CDR3 spans 13 residues. Looked up from germline, CDR1 is SGHRS and CDR2 is YFSETQ. Trimming pared 2 bases from V and 1 base from J, leaving 6 bases between. The CDR3 is CASSFGQNTEAFF. The CDR3 DNA follows: TGCGCCAGCAGCTTTGGGCAGAACACTGAAGCTTTCTTT.

This chain uses TRBV19 with TRBJ2-5; no reliable D call. TRBJ2-7 explains the end of the DNA better; the J call may be wrong. Germline V lookup: CDR1 LNHDA, CDR2 SQIVND (reference sequence). There are 14 residues in the CDR3. CDR3 loop: CASSMLGNPYEQYF. The CDR3 DNA follows: TGTGCCAGTAGTATGCTAGGGAACCCCTACGAGCAGTACTTC.

The chain joins TRBV2 to TRBJ2-3; D assignment may be TRBD1 or TRBD2 (6 bases each). The germline V gene has CDR1 SNHLY and CDR2 FYNNEI. The CDR3 runs 14 residues. V was cut by 3 bases and J by 6 bases, with 13 bases left in between. CDR3 sequence: CASSEGGPVDTQYF. CDR3 coding DNA: TGTGCCAGCAGTGAGGGGGGCCCCGTTGATACGCAGTATTTT. Combining the CDR3 with reference TRBV2 and TRBJ2-3 gives the whole variable domain EPEVTQTPSHQVTQMGQEVILRCVPISNHLYFYWYRQILGQKVEFLVSFYNNEISEKSEIFDDQFSVERPDGSNFTLKIRSTKLEDSAMYFCASSEGGPVDTQYFGPGTRLTVL.

The rearrangement joins TRBV27 to TRBJ1-1; the D is unclear. Germline CDR1 MNHEY, CDR2 SMNVEV (reference sequence). V was shortened by 5 bases and J by 1 base, with 11 bases between the two germline ends. The CDR3 runs to 14 residues. The CDR3 protein is CASSHPGPNTEAFF. The CDR3 DNA follows: TGTGCCAGCAGTCACCCCGGCCCGAACACTGAAGCTTTCTTT.

Comment on this clone: The junction shows a germline mismatch at one end, possibly a read error. In the same sample, other DNA sequences code for this CDR3. The CDR3 is CASSPPNGRYSYEQYF. CDR3 sequence (DNA): TGTGCCAGCAGCCCCCCCAATGGCAGGTACTCCTACGAGCAGTACTTT. The chain employs TRBV7-2 and TRBJ2-7; D is unclear. The CDR3 runs 16 residues. Per germline, CDR1 SGHTA and CDR2 FQGNSA.

This chain joins TRBV5-5 and TRBJ1-3; possibly TRBD1 for D (5 bases). The CDR3 runs 16 residues. Per germline, CDR1 SGHKS and CDR2 YYEKEE (reference sequence). The ends were cut back, 4 bases at V and 0 bases at J, with 14 bases in the middle. CDR3: CASSGGRALSGNTIYF. The CDR3 DNA reads as TGTGCCAGCAGCGGAGGCAGGGCCCTCTCTGGAAACACCATATATTTT.

The V gene is TRBV5-5, the J gene TRBJ1-2; D not resolved. Germline V gene sequence: CDR1 SGHKS, CDR2 YYEKEE (reference sequence). With 1 base removed from V and 4 bases from J, the gap between germline ends came to 8 bases. This CDR3 is built from 13 residues. Here the CDR3 reads CASSLPGGYGYTF. As DNA, the CDR3 is TGTGCCAGCAGCTTGCCGGGCGGCTATGGCTACACCTTC.

In its sample, this clone was seen once. This chain joins TRBV19 and TRBJ2-1; 7 nucleotides align to TRBD2. Germline CDR1 and CDR2: LNHDA and SQIVND (reference sequence). J gave up 3 bases and V 1 base, and 0 bases lay outside the gene matches. This CDR3 spans 14 amino acids. The CDR3 nucleotides are TGTGCCAGTAGTATAGGGGGGGGCTACAATGAGCAGTTCTTC. This gives the protein CASSIGGGYNEQFF.

J is TRBJ2-5 and V is TRBV7-6; perhaps D is TRBD1 or TRBD2 (5 bases each). The CDR3 extends over 15 amino acids. CDR1 and CDR2 from the germline V gene are SGHVS and FNYEAQ. Trimming pared 5 bases from V and 2 bases from J, leaving 15 bases between. Here the CDR3 DNA reads TGTGCCAGCAGCACCCCTTACAGGAGGCAAGAGACCCAGTACTTC. Protein product: CASSTPYRRQETQYF.

CDR3 residues: CASSLVLAGHTDTQYF. DNA of the CDR3: TGCGCCAGCAGCTTGGTTTTAGCGGGGCACACAGATACGCAGTATTTT. The V gene is TRBV5-1, the J gene TRBJ2-3, with 8 bases that match TRBD2. V shed 0 bases, J shed 2 bases, and the junction held 5 bases outside the gene matches. CDR3 length: 16 amino acids. CDR1 is SGHRS and CDR2 is YFSETQ in the germline V gene. Supplemented by reference TRBV5-1 and TRBJ2-3, the full variable domain reads KAGVTQTPRYLIKTRGQQVTLSCSPISGHRSVSWYQQTPGQGLQFLFEYFSETQRNKGNFPGRFSGRQFSNSRSEMNVSTLELGDSALYLCASSLVLAGHTDTQYFGPGTRLTVL.